The 26 T cell receptor beta chains in this list originate from one sample, sequenced in a study of T cells expressing NK-cell markers. TCRdb re-called the 5' RACE reads; one entry per CDR3 protein, DNA not given. The specimen's table records about 390,000 distinct CDR3 sequences. Sequencing was performed on blood T cells: a sorted CD56 or NKG2C T cell subset, CD4+ or CD8+ T cells, or bulk PBMC T cells (not recorded which). These TCRs come from a woman between 45 and 60 years old in good health.

V is TRBV5-1 and J is TRBJ2-3; the TCRdb D gene call, TRBD2, has no DNA to confirm it. The CDR3 length is 18 residues. From germline, CDR1 is SGHRS and CDR2 YFSETQ. The CDR3 spells CASSLRPGTSGRTDTQYF.

V gene TRBV4-1 combines with J gene TRBJ2-7; TCRdb's D gene call, TRBD2, goes unchecked for lack of DNA. The germline V gene encodes CDR1 MGHRA and CDR2 YSYEKL. This CDR3 has 15 residues. CDR3 residues: CASSQPRGNSYEQYF.

The chain couples TRBV30 to TRBJ2-4; the D call from TCRdb, TRBD2, cannot be confirmed without DNA. This CDR3 contains 13 residues. CDR1 and CDR2 from the germline V gene are GTSNPN and SVGIG (reference sequence). CDR3 sequence: CAFLPGGKNIQYF.

V and J are TRBV3-1 and TRBJ2-5. CDR1 is LGHDT and CDR2 is YNNKEL in the germline V gene (reference sequence). The length of the CDR3 is 14 residues. The CDR3 reads CASSPRAWQETQYF.

The J gene is TRBJ1-2, the V gene TRBV11-2. The CDR3 is 12 amino acids. The germline V gene encodes CDR1 SGHAT and CDR2 FQNNGV. CDR3 loop: CASSSFNYGYTF.

J is TRBJ2-3 and V is TRBV5-1; no DNA is available, so the TRBD1 call from TCRdb remains unchecked. Germline V gene sequence: CDR1 SGHRS, CDR2 YFSETQ. This CDR3 is built from 17 residues. The chain's CDR3 is CASSARPGTDSTDTQYF.

This sequence joins TRBV28 and TRBJ1-1; TCRdb names TRBD1, which stays unverified in the absence of DNA. CDR3 size: 14 residues. CDR1 and CDR2 (germline): MDHEN, SYDVKM. CDR3 region: CASRSPDRDPIAFF.

This chain uses TRBV5-1 with TRBJ2-2; TCRdb's D gene call, TRBD2, goes unchecked for lack of DNA. Germline CDR1 reads SGHRS; CDR2 reads YFSETQ. The CDR3 consists of 16 residues. The CDR3 sequence is CASSPLAGVGTGELFF.

The chain employs TRBV27 and TRBJ1-5; the D call from TCRdb, TRBD1, cannot be confirmed without DNA. From germline, CDR1 is MNHEY and CDR2 SMNVEV (reference sequence). The CDR3 has 14 residues. CDR3 sequence reads: CASSQTGALQPQHF.

V usage is TRBV27 and J usage is TRBJ2-1; TCRdb's D gene call, TRBD2, goes unchecked for lack of DNA. The germline CDR1 and CDR2 sequences are MNHEY and SMNVEV (reference sequence). The CDR3 sequence is 13 residues long. The CDR3 loop reads CASRTSGLHEQFF.

The genes are TRBV5-1 and TRBJ2-2. The germline V gene has CDR1 SGHRS and CDR2 YFSETQ. The CDR3 is 14 amino acids. The CDR3 here is CASSFPENTGELFF.

The V and J genes are TRBV9 and TRBJ1-2. The CDR3 totals 12 residues. The germline V gene encodes CDR1 SGDLS and CDR2 YYNGEE. The CDR3 is CASSVDRYGYTF. The full variable domain, with the rest looked up from reference TRBV9 and TRBJ1-2, is DSGVTQTPKHLITATGQRVTLRCSPRSGDLSVYWYQQSLDQGLQFLIQYYNGEERAKGNILERFSAQQFPDLHSELNLSSLELGDSALYFCASSVDRYGYTFGSGTRLTVV.

The V call is TRBV10-1, the J call TRBJ2-5; the TCRdb call, TRBD1, lacks DNA for checking. Germline V gene data show CDR1 as WNHNN and CDR2 as SYGVQD (reference sequence). The CDR3 has 15 amino acids. Here the CDR3 reads CASSDSGVPGETQYF.

The genes are TRBV6-5 and TRBJ1-2. The length of the CDR3 is 13 residues. Germline V gene sequence: CDR1 MNHEY, CDR2 SVGAGI. The CDR3 spells CASSPGAGYGYTF.

The chain couples TRBV15 to TRBJ2-2; TCRdb selects TRBD2, and the lack of DNA leaves this call unchecked. Germline CDR1 is LNHNV and CDR2 is YYDKDF (reference sequence). The CDR3 has 13 residues. This chain's CDR3 is CATVREGLGELFF.

This chain links TRBV4-1 with TRBJ2-7; the TRBD2 assignment by TCRdb is unverifiable without DNA. The CDR3 is 16 amino acids. Germline CDR1 is MGHRA and CDR2 is YSYEKL. The CDR3 loop is CASSLGLAGRSYEQYF.

The chain carries TRBV29-1 and TRBJ1-1; without DNA, the TCRdb call of TRBD1 cannot be checked. CDR3 length: 14 residues. Germline V CDR1 and CDR2: SQVTM, ANQGSEA. The CDR3 sequence: CSVEESGSNTEAFF.

The V call is TRBV5-1, the J call TRBJ1-1; the D gene TCRdb calls, TRBD1, cannot be checked with no DNA. CDR3 length: 15 amino acids. The germline CDR1 and CDR2 sequences are SGHRS and YFSETQ. The CDR3 protein is CASSLGQASYTEAFF. Full variable domain (rest looked up from reference TRBV5-1 and TRBJ1-1): KAGVTQTPRYLIKTRGQQVTLSCSPISGHRSVSWYQQTPGQGLQFLFEYFSETQRNKGNFPGRFSGRQFSNSRSEMNVSTLELGDSALYLCASSLGQASYTEAFFGQGTRLTVV.

This chain links TRBV7-2 with TRBJ2-1; there is no DNA to check the TCRdb D call of TRBD2. CDR1 and CDR2 from the germline V gene are SGHTA and FQGNSA. CDR3 length: 15 residues. The CDR3 sequence is CASSSGTSGRYEQFF.

The rearrangement uses TRBV2 and TRBJ2-1; without DNA, the TCRdb call of TRBD2 cannot be checked. There are 12 residues in the CDR3. The germline V gene has CDR1 SNHLY and CDR2 FYNNEI. CDR3 residues: CASGLAGGQQFF.

The V call is TRBV9, the J call TRBJ2-1; TCRdb reports TRBD2, a call that lacks DNA to check it against. CDR1 and CDR2 (germline): SGDLS, YYNGEE. This CDR3 spans 18 amino acids. Here the CDR3 reads CASSVGTSGRRVGGEQFF.

The CDR3 loop reads CSVEARGQETQYF. This chain joins TRBV29-1 and TRBJ2-5; TCRdb picks TRBD1, but there is no DNA to check that call. The CDR3 runs to 13 residues. The germline V gene encodes CDR1 SQVTM and CDR2 ANQGSEA.

The chain links TRBV6-6 to TRBJ2-2; TCRdb names TRBD2, which stays unverified in the absence of DNA. This CDR3 is built from 19 residues. Germline V gene data show CDR1 as MNHNY and CDR2 as SVGAGI (reference sequence). The CDR3 reads CASTYPRVAGGRNTGELFF.

The chain employs TRBV11-2 and TRBJ1-4; TCRdb's assignment of TRBD1 cannot be checked, as there is no DNA. The V gene's germline CDR1 is SGHAT and CDR2 FQNNGV. The CDR3 runs 15 residues. The CDR3 here is CASSSRDGRTQKLFF.

The rearrangement uses TRBV12-3 or TRBV12-4 and TRBJ1-6. The CDR3 is made up of 13 amino acids. CDR3 protein: CASSLEQRSPLHF.

The J gene is TRBJ2-3, the V gene TRBV12-3 or TRBV12-4; TCRdb returns TRBD2, unconfirmable since there is no DNA. The length of the CDR3 is 15 residues. The CDR3 loop is CASSFRTQMEDTQYF.